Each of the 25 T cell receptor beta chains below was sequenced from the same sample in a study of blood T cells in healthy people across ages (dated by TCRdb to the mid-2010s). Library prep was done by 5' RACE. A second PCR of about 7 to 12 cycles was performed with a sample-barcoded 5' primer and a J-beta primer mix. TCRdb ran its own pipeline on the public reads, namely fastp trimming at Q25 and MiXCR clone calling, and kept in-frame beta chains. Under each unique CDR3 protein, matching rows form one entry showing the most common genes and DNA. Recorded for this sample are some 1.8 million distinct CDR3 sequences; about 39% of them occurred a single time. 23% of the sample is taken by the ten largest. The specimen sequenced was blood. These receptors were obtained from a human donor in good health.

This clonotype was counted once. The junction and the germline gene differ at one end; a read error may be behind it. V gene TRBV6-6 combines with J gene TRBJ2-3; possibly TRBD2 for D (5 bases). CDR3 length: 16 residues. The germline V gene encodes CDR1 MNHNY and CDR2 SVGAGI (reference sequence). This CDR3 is CASSYSARRSTDAQYF. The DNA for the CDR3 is TGTGCCAGCAGTTACTCGGCTAGGAGGAGCACAGATGCGCAGTATTTT.

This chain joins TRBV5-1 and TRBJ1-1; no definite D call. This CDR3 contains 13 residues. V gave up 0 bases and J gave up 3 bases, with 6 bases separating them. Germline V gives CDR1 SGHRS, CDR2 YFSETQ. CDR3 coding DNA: TGCGCCAGCAGCTTGGAACTAGACACTGAAGCTTTCTTT. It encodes CASSLELDTEAFF.

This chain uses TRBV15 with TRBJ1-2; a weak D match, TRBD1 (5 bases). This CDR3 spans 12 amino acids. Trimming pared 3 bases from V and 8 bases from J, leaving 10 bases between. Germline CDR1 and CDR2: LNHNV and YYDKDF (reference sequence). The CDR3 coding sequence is TGTGCCACCAGCAGTTATCGGACAGGCTACACCTTC. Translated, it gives CATSSYRTGYTF.

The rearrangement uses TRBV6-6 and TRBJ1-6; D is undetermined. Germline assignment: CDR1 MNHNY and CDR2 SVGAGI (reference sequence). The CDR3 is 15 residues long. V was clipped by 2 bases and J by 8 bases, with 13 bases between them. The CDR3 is CASSYEIPRDSPLHF. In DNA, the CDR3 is TGTGCCAGCAGTTACGAGATTCCACGGGATTCACCCCTCCACTTT.

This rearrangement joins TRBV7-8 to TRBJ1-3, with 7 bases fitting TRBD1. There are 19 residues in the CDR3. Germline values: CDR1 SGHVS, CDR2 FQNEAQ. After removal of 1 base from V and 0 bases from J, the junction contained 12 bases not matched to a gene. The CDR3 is CASSLVRGGIYHSGNTIYF. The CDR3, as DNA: TGTGCCAGCAGCTTAGTCAGGGGGGGAATCTATCACTCTGGAAACACCATATATTTT.

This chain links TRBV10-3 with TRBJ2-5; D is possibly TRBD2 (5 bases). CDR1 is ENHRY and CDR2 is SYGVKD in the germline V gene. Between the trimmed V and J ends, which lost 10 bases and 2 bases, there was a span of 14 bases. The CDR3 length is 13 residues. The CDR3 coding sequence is TGTGCCACTCAATACTCGGGGCAAGAGACCCAGTACTTC. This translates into CATQYSGQETQYF.

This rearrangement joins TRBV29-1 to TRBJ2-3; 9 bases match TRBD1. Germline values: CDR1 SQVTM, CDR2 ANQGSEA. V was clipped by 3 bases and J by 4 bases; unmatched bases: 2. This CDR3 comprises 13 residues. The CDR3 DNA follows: TGCAGCGTTGAGGGACAGGGAGCAGATACGCAGTATTTT. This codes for CSVEGQGADTQYF.

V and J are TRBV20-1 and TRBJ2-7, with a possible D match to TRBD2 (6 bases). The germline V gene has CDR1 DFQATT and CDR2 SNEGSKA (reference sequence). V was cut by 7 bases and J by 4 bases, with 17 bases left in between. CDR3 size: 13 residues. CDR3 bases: TGCAGTGGGAGGGCTTACGGGGGTTACGAGCAGTACTTC. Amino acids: CSGRAYGGYEQYF.

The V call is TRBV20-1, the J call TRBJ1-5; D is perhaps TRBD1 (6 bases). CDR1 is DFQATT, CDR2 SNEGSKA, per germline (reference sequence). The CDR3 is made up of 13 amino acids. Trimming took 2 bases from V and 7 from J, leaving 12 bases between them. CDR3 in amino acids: CSARPGGCQPQHF. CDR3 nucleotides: TGCAGTGCTAGACCGGGGGGCTGCCAGCCCCAGCATTTT.

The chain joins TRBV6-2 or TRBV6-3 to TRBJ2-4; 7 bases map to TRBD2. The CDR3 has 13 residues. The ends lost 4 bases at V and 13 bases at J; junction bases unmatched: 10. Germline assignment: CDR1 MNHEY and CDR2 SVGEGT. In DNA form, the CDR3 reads TGTGCCAGCAGTTTCCCTCCCCGGGAGGAGCAGTACTTC. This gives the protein CASSFPPREEQYF.

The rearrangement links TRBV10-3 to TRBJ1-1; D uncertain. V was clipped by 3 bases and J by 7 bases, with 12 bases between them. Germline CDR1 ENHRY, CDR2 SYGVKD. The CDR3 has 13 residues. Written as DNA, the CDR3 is TGTGCCATCAGTGATATTGGGCGAAATGAAGCTTTCTTT. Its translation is CAISDIGRNEAFF.

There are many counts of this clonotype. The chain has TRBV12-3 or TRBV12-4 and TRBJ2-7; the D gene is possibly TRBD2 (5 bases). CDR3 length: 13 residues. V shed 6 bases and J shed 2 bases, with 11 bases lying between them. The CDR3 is CASRAAGAYEQYF. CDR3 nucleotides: TGTGCCAGCAGAGCGGCGGGCGCCTACGAGCAGTACTTC.

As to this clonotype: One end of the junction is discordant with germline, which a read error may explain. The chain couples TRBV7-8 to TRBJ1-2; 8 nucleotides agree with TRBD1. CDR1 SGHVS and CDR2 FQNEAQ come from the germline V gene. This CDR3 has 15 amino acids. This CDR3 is CASSLARTGLNGCTF. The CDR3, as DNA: TGTGCCAGCAGCTTAGCACGGACAGGGCTTAATGGCTGCACCTTC.

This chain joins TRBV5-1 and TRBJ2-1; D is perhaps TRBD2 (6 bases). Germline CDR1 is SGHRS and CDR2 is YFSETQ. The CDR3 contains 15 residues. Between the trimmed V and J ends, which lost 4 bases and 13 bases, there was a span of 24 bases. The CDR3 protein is CASSPLLASEETQFF. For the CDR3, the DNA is TGCGCCAGCAGCCCCCTTCTAGCGAGCGAAGAGACCCAGTTCTTC. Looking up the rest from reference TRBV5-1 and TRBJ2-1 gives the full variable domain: KAGVTQTPRYLIKTRGQQVTLSCSPISGHRSVSWYQQTPGQGLQFLFEYFSETQRNKGNFPGRFSGRQFSNSRSEMNVSTLELGDSALYLCASSPLLASEETQFFGPGTRLTVL.

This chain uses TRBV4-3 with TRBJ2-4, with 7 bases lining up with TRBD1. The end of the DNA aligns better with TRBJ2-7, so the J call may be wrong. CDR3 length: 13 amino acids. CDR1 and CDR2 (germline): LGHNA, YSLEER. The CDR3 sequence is CASSKGQNYEQYF. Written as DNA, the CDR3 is TGCGCCAGCAGCAAGGGACAGAACTACGAGCAGTACTTC.

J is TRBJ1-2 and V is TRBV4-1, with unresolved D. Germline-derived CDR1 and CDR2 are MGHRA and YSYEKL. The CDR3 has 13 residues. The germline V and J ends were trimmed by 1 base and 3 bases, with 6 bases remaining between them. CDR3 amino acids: CASSQVSDYGYTF. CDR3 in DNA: TGCGCCAGCAGCCAAGTGTCTGACTATGGCTACACCTTC.

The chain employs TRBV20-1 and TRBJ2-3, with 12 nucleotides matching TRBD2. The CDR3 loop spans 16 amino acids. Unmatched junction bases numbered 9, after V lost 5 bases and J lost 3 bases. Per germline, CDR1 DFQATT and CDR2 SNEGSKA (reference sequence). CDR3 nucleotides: TGCAGTGCTCCCCGGACTAGCGGGGCGGTAACAGATACGCAGTATTTT. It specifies CSAPRTSGAVTDTQYF.

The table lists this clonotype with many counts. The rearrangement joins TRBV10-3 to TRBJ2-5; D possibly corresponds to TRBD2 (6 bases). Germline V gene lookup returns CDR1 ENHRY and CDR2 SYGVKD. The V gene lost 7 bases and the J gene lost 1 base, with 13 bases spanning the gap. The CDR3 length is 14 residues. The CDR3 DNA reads TGTGCCATCACGACGGGGGAACCCCAAGAGACCCAGTACTTC. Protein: CAITTGEPQETQYF.

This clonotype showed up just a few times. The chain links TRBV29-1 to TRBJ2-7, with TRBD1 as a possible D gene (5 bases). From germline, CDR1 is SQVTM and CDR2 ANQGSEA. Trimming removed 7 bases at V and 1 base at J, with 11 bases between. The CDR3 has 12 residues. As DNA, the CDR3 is TGCAGCGCATATGACAGTTCCTACGAGCAGTACTTC. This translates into CSAYDSSYEQYF.

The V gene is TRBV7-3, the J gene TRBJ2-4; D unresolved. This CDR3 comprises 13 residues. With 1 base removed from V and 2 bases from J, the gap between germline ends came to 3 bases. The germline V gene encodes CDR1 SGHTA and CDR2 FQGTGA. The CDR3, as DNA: TGTGCCAGCAGCTTAAACTCCAAAAACATTCAGTACTTC. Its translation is CASSLNSKNIQYF.

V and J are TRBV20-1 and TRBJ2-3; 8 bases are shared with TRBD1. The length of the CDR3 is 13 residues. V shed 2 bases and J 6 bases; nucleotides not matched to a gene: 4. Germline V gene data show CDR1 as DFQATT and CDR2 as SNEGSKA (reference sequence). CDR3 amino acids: CSARPGGADTQYF. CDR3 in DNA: TGCAGTGCTAGACCAGGGGGCGCGGATACGCAGTATTTT.

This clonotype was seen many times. CDR3 DNA: TGCAGCGTGTTCCAGAGCACCGGGGAGCTGTTTTTT. Translated: CSVFQSTGELFF. The chain uses TRBV29-1 and TRBJ2-2; D not certain. The CDR3 is 12 amino acids. Trimming took 6 bases from V and 4 from J, leaving 9 bases between them. Germline V gene lookup returns CDR1 SQVTM and CDR2 ANQGSEA.

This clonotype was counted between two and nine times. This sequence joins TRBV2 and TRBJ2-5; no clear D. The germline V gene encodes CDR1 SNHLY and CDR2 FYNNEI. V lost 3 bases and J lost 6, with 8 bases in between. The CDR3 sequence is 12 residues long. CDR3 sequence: CASSERTQTQYF. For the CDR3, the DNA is TGTGCCAGCAGTGAGAGGACCCAGACCCAGTACTTC.

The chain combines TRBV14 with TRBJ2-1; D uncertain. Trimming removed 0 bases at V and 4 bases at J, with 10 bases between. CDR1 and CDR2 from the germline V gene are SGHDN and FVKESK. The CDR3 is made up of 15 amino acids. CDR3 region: CASSQDASGYNEQFF. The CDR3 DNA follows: TGTGCCAGCAGCCAAGATGCCTCCGGGTACAATGAGCAGTTCTTC.

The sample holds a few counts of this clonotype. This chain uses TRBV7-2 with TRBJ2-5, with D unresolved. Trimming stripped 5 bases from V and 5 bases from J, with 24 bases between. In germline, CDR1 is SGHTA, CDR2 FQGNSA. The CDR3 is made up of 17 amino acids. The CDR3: CASSIREAPSVGETQYF. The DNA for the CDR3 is TGTGCCAGCAGCATCCGCGAAGCGCCCTCGGTCGGGGAGACCCAGTACTTC.